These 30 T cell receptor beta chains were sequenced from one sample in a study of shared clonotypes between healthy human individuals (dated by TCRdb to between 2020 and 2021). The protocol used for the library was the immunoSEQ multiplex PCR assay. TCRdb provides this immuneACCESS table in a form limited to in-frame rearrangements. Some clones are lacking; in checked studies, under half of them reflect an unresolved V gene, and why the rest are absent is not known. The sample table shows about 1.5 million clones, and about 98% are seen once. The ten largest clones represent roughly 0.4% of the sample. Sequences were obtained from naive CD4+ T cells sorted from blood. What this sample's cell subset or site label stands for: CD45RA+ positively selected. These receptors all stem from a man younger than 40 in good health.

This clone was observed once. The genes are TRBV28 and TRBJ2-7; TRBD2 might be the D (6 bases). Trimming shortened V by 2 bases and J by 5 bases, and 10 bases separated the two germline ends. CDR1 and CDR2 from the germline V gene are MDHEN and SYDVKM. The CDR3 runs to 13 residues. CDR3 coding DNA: TGTGCCAGCAGTTTAGTCAGGGAGGACGAGCAGTACTTC. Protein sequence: CASSLVREDEQYF.

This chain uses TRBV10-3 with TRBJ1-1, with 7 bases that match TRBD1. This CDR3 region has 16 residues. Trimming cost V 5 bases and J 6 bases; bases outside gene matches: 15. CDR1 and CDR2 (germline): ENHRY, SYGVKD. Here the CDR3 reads CAISSSGSTGKAEAFF. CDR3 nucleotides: TGTGCCATCAGTTCCTCGGGGTCGACAGGGAAGGCTGAAGCTTTCTTT.

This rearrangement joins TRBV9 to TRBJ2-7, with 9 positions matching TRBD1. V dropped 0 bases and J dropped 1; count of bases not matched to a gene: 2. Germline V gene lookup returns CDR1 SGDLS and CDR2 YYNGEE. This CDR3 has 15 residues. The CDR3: CASSVGTGVSYEQYF. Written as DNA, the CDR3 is TGTGCCAGCAGCGTAGGGACAGGGGTTTCCTACGAGCAGTACTTC.

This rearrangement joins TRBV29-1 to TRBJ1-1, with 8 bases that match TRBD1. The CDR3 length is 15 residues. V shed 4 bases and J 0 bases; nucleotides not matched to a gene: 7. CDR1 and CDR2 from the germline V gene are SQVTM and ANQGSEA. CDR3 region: CSVGQGALLNTEAFF. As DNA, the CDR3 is TGCAGCGTTGGTCAGGGGGCTCTTTTGAACACTGAAGCTTTCTTT. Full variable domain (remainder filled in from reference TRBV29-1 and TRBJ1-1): SAVISQKPSRDICQRGTSLTIQCQVDSQVTMMFWYRQQPGQSLTLIATANQGSEATYESGFVIDKFPISRPNLTFSTLTVSNMSPEDSSIYLCSVGQGALLNTEAFFGQGTRLTVV.

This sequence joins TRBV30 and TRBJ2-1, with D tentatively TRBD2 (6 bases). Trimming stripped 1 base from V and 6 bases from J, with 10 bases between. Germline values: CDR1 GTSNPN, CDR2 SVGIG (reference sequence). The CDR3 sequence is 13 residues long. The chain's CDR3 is CAWSGSSANEQFF. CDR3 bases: TGTGCCTGGAGTGGATCTAGCGCCAATGAGCAGTTCTTC.

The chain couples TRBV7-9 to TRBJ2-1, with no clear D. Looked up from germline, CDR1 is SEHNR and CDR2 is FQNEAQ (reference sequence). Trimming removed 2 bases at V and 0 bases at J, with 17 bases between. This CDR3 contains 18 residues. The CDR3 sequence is CASSLFNFFLSSYNEQFF. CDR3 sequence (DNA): TGTGCCAGCAGCTTATTTAACTTTTTCTTAAGCTCCTACAATGAGCAGTTCTTC.

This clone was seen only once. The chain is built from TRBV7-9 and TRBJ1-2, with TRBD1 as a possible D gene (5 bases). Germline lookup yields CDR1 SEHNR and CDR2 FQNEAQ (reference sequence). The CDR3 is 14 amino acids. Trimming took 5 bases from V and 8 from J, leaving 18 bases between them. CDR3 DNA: TGTGCCAGCAGCCTACGCGAGGGGCTTGCCGGCTACACCTTC. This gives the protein CASSLREGLAGYTF.

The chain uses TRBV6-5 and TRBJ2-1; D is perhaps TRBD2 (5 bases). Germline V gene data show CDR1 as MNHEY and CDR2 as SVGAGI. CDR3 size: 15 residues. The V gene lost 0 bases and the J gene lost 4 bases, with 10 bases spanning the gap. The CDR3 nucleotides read TGTGCCAGCAGTTACTCGAGGCTAGCTTACAATGAGCAGTTCTTC. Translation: CASSYSRLAYNEQFF.

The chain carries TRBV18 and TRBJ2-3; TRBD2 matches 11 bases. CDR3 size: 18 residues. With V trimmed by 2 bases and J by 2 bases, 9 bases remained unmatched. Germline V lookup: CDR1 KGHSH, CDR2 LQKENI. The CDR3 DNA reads TGTGCCAGCTCACCATCACTTGGGACTAGCGGTTCCACAGATACGCAGTATTTT. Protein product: CASSPSLGTSGSTDTQYF.

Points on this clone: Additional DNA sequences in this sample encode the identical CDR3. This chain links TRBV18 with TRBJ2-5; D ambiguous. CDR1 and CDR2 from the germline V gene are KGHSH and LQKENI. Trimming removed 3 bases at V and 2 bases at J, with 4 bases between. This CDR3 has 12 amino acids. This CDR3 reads CASSPIQETQYF. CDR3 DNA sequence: TGTGCCAGCTCACCTATACAAGAGACCCAGTACTTC.

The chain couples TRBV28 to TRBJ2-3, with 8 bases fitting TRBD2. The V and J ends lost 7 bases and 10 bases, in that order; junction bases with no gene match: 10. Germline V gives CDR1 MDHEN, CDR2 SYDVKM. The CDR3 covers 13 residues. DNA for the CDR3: TGTGCCAGCACCCCCTCGGGGGGGGCGTCGCAGTATTTT. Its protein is CASTPSGGASQYF.

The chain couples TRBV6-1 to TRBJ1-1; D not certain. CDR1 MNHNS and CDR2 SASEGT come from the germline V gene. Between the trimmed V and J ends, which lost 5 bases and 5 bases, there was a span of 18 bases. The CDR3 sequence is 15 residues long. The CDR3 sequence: CASSPLAAGWTEAFF. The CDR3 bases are TGTGCCAGCAGTCCTCTAGCGGCCGGGTGGACTGAAGCTTTCTTT.

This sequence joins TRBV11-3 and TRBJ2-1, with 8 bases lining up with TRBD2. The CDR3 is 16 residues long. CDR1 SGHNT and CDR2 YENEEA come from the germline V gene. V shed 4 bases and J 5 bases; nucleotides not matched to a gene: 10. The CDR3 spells CASSYETSGANNEQFF. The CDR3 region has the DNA TGTGCCAGCAGCTATGAAACTAGCGGAGCGAACAATGAGCAGTTCTTC.

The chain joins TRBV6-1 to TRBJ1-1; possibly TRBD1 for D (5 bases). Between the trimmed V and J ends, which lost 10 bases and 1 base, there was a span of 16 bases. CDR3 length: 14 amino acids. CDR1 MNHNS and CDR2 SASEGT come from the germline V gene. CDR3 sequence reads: CATQPPGRNTEAFF. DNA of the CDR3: TGTGCCACCCAGCCCCCAGGGCGGAACACTGAAGCTTTCTTT.

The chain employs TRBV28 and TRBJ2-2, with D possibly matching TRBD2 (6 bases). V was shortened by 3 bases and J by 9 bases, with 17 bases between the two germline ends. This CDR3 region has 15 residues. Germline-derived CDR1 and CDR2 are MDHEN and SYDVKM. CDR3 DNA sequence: TGTGCCAGCAGTTTGTTCGGGAGCTTGGCCCGGGAGCTGTTTTTT. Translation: CASSLFGSLARELFF.

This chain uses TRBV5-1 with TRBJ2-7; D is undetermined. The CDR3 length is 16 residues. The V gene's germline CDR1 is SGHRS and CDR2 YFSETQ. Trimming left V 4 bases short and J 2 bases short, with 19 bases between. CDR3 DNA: TGCGCCAGCAGCCCCCGCCGATCTAACAACCCCTACGAGCAGTACTTC. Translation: CASSPRRSNNPYEQYF.

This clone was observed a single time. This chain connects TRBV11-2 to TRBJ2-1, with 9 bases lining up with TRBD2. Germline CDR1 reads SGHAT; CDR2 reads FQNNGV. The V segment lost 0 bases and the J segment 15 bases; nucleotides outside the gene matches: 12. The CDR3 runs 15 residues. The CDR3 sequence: CASSLDLSGGRALFF. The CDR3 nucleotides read TGTGCCAGCAGCTTAGATCTTAGTGGCGGGAGGGCCTTGTTCTTC.

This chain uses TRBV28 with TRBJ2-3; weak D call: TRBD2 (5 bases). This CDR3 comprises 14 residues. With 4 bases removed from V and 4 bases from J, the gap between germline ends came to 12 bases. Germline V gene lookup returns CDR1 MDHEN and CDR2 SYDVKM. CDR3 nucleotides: TGTGCCAGCAGTTACCTAGCAGGACCAGATACGCAGTATTTT. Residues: CASSYLAGPDTQYF.

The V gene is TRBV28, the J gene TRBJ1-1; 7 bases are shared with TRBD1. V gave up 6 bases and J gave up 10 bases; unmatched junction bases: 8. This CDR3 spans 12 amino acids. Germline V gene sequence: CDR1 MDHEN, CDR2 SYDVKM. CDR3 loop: CASSLSGTAAFF. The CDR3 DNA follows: TGTGCCAGCAGCCTTAGTGGGACAGCAGCTTTCTTT.

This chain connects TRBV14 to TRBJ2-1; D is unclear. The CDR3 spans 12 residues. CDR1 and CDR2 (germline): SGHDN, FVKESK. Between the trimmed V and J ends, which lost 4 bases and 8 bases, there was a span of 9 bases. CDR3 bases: TGTGCCAGCAGCCCTCTAGGCTATGAGCAGTTCTTC. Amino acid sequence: CASSPLGYEQFF. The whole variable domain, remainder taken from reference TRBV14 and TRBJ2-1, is EAGVTQFPSHSVIEKGQTVTLRCDPISGHDNLYWYRRVMGKEIKFLLHFVKESKQDESGMPNNRFLAERTGGTYSTLKVQPAELEDSGVYFCASSPLGYEQFFGPGTRLTVL.

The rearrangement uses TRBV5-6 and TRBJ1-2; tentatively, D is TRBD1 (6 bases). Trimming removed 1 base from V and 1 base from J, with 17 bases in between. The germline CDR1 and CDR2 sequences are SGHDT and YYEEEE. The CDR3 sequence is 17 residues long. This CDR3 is CASSLIPGQIINYGYTF. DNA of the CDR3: TGTGCCAGCAGCTTGATCCCAGGACAGATAATTAACTATGGCTACACCTTC. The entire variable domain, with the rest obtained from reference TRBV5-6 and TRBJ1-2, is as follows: DAGVTQSPTHLIKTRGQQVTLRCSPKSGHDTVSWYQQALGQGPQFIFQYYEEEERQRGNFPDRFSGHQFPNYSSELNVNALLLGDSALYLCASSLIPGQIINYGYTFGSGTRLTVV.

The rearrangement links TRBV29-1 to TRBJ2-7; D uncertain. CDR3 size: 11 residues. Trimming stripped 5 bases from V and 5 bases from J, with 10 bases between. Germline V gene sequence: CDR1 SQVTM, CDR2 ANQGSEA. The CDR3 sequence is CSVQVTHEQYF. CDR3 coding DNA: TGCAGCGTTCAAGTTACCCACGAGCAGTACTTC.

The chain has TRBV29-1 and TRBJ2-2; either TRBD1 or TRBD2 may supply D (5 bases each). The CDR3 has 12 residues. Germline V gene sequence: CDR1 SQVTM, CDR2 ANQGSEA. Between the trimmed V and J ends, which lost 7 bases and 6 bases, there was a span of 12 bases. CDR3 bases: TGCAGCGCGCATCGAGGGGCCGGGGAGCTGTTTTTT. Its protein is CSAHRGAGELFF.

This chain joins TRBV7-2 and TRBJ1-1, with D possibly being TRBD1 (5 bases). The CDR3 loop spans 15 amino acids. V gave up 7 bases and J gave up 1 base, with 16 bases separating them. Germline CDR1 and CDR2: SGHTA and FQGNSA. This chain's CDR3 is CASNELGLANTEAFF. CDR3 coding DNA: TGTGCCAGCAACGAGCTGGGGCTAGCGAACACTGAAGCTTTCTTT.

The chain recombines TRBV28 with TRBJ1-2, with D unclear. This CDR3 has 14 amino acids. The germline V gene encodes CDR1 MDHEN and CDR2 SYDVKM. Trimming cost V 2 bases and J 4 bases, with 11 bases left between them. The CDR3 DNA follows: TGTGCCAGCAGTTTACTCGCCAGAAGCTATGGCTACACCTTC. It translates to CASSLLARSYGYTF.

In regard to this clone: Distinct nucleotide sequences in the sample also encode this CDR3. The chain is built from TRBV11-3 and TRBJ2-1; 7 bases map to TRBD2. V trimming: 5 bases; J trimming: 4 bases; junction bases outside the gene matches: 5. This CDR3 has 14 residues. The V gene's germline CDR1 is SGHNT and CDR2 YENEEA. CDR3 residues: CASSPGTNYNEQFF. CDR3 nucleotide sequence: TGTGCCAGCAGCCCGGGGACTAATTACAATGAGCAGTTCTTC.

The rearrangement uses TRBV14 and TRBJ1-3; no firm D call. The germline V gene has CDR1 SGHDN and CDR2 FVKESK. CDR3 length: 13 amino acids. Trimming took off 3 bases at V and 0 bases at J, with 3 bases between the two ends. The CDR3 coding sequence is TGTGCCAGCAGCCAGTTCTCTGGAAACACCATATATTTT. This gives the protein CASSQFSGNTIYF.

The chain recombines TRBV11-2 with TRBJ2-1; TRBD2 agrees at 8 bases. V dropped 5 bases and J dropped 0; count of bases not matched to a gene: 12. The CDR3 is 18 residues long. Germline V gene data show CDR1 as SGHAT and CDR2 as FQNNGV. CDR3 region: CASSPRTSLPSSYNEQFF. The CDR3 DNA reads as TGTGCCAGCAGCCCGAGGACTAGCCTCCCGAGCTCCTACAATGAGCAGTTCTTC.

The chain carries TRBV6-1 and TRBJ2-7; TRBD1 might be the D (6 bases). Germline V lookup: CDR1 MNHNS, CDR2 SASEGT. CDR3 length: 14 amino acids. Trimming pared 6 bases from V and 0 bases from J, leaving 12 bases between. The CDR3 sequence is CASRPGHLSYEQYF. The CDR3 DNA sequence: TGTGCCAGCAGGCCGGGACACCTCTCCTACGAGCAGTACTTC.

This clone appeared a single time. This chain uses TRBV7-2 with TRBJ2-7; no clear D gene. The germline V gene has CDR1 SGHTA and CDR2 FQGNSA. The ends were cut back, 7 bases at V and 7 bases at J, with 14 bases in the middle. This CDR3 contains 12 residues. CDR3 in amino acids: CASMGIIDEQYF. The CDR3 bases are TGTGCCAGCATGGGGATAATAGATGAGCAGTACTTC. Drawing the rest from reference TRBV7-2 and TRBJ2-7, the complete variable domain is GAGVSQSPSNKVTEKGKDVELRCDPISGHTALYWYRQSLGQGLEFLIYFQGNSAPDKSGLPSDRFSAERTGGSVSTLTIQRTQQEDSAVYLCASMGIIDEQYFGPGTRLTVT.